These T cell receptor beta chains were read from a single sample in a study of cytotoxic CD8 clonotypes in ibrutinib-treated CLL. The method was immunoSEQ multiplex PCR; TCRdb's version includes in-frame clones alone and lacks a portion of them. The sample has about 200,000 clones, roughly 77% seen once. Sequencing used PBMCs, obtained after 12 months of ibrutinib treatment. The origin of the receptors is a human donor with chronic lymphocytic leukemia. The conserved cysteine and the conserved F or W are not part of the CDR3 here.

>TRBV19|TRBJ1-5
ASSRPVGTGGTEPQH
>TRBV11-2|TRBJ2-5
ASSLDPGTQETQY
>TRBV19|TRBJ1-4
ASSTDRGYEKLF
>TRBV6-4|TRBJ2-7
ASSDPNQEFYEQY
>TRBV28|TRBJ2-3
ASSFSRTDREY
>TRBV6-1|TRBJ2-5
ASSDSRGRWETQY
>TRBV7-2|TRBJ2-1
ASSLGDTYNEQF
>TRBV27|TRBJ2-1
ASSLSGKFSYNEQF
>TRBV30|TRBJ2-3
AWTWGNTDTQY
>TRBV4-3|TRBJ2-1
ASSQLALNSYNEQF
>TRBV28|TRBJ2-7
ASRGRSGGAFEQY
>TRBV6-7|TRBJ2-1
ASSSGTSGYNEQF
>TRBV4-3|TRBJ2-7
ASSLNTVYEQY
>TRBV7-3|TRBJ2-3
ASSRGPDTQY
>TRBV6-1|TRBJ2-7
ASSAQGLEQY
>TRBV4-2|TRBJ1-1
ASSQPGQGGAEAF
>TRBV5-1|TRBJ1-5
ASSLASGNSYQPQH
>TRBV10-3|TRBJ1-3
AISPQGAGGNTIY
>TRBV7-2|TRBJ2-5
ASSGSRREGAETQY
>TRBV6-5|TRBJ1-1
ASSYDRGRDTEAF
>TRBV28|TRBJ1-1
ASSYRDRAAWGAF
>TRBV19|TRBJ1-4
AASQGYEKLF
>TRBV25-1|TRBJ2-3
ASSGTSRDRGFTDTQY
>TRBV5-6|TRBJ1-1
ASSSLGILNTEAF
>TRBV15|TRBJ2-7
ATSRDRGVAY
>TRBV2|TRBJ2-3
ASTWASTYNTDTQY
>TRBV28|TRBJ1-5
ASSLGRDINSNQPQH
>TRBV4-1|TRBJ1-1
ASSQSTLGDTEAF
>TRBV2|TRBJ2-3
ASTEHTDTQY
>TRBV4-1|TRBJ1-6
ASSAPRDKDSPLH
>TRBV20-1|TRBJ2-7
SAWRHYEQY
>TRBV29-1|TRBJ2-3
SYNYPTSYGTQY
>TRBV29-1|TRBJ1-2
SAGQGTSIGYT
>TRBV27|TRBJ1-2
ASSLYAGPYGYT
>TRBV6-6|TRBJ2-3
ASNNPVLPGTDTQY
>TRBV5-1|TRBJ1-4
ASSLGQGAQVEKLF
>TRBV9|TRBJ2-1
ASSAQVSSYNEQF
>TRBV7-3|TRBJ2-1
ASSLTPTSSYNEQF
>TRBV5-1|TRBJ2-7
ASSLSLPGEQY
>TRBV7-2|TRBJ1-5
ASSLDRPSNQPQH
>TRBV9|TRBJ1-2
ASSVHRGTLSSNYGYT
>TRBV28|TRBJ2-3
ASSLKVRGTDTQY